This T cell receptor (beta chain) was identified in a study of blood T cell repertoires in COVID-19. CDR1 and CDR2 (germline): SGHKS, YYEKEE (reference sequence). The germline V and J ends were trimmed by 3 bases and 3 bases, with 25 bases remaining between them. CDR3 length: 19 amino acids. How the authors handled the data: Reference gene primer amplification yielded estimated nucleated cell counts. Here immunoSEQ multiplex PCR was the method, and the copy in TCRdb shows in-frame clones only, minus some. V, J and clone size were drawn from that table, and D and trimming were deduced from the DNA. The profile shows around 150,000 clones, 85% of them singletons.

The TCR was taken from a human donor with acute or convalescent COVID-19. The donor label of this sample is uncertain. The specimen was peripheral blood. The chain links TRBV5-5 to TRBJ2-1, with a weak D call TRBD1 (5 bases). CDR3 amino acids: CASSSPGKTQEPRYNEQFF. CDR3 DNA: TGTGCCAGCAGCTCCCCTGGAAAGACACAGGAGCCCCGCTACAATGAGCAGTTCTTC. The entire variable domain, with the rest obtained from reference TRBV5-5 and TRBJ2-1, is as follows: DAGVTQSPTHLIKTRGQQVTLRCSPISGHKSVSWYQQVLGQGPQFIFQYYEKEERGRGNFPDRFSARQFPNYSSELNVNALLLGDSALYLCASSSPGKTQEPRYNEQFFGPGTRLTVL.